Listed below are T cell receptor beta chains from one sample, sequenced in a study of T cell changes during pregnancy in multiple sclerosis. TCRdb's copy holds only in-frame clones and misses some; the assay was immunoSEQ multiplex PCR. The sample has 50,000 to 75,000 clones; roughly 91% are singletons. The sequences come from peripheral blood, collected after pregnancy. The receptors originated from a female donor in good health, enrolled as a control in a pregnancy study. Each CDR3 is given with its conserved first and last residue. The D gene is left open where the match is weak. For some rows the clone size is stated as once, few or many, or as a class when expanded; others skip it.

clone_size	j_call	cdr3_length	v_call	d_call	cdr3_nt	cdr3_aa
NA	TRBJ2-7	15	TRBV9	NA	TGTGCCAGCAGCGACGGGCGGGGGCACTCCTACGAGCAGTACTTC	CASSDGRGHSYEQYF
NA	TRBJ1-1	13	TRBV5-5	NA	TGTGCCAGCAGCGTGGACTGGAACACTGAAGCTTTCTTT	CASSVDWNTEAFF
once	TRBJ2-7	14	TRBV5-4	TRBD1	TGTGCCAGCAGCGCTTTTCGGGACAGGGGCCAGCCCGGGTTC	CASSAFRDRGQPGF
NA	TRBJ2-2	14	TRBV14	NA	TGTGCCAGCAGCCAATTCAGGGCCACCGGGGAGCTGTTTTTT	CASSQFRATGELFF
NA	TRBJ1-2	13	TRBV27	NA	TGTGCCAGCAGTCCAAACGTGGGCTCTGGCTACACCTTC	CASSPNVGSGYTF
NA	TRBJ2-7	12	TRBV15	NA	TGTGCCACCAGCAGAGTTGGGCTCGAGCAGTACTTC	CATSRVGLEQYF
NA	TRBJ2-5	15	TRBV7-2	TRBD1	TGTGCCAGCAGCTTATCAAGACAGGGGGGGGAGACCCAGTACTTC	CASSLSRQGGETQYF
NA	TRBJ1-3	14	TRBV4-2	TRBD1	TGTGCCAGCAGCCAAACGGACAGGGTAAACACCATATATTTT	CASSQTDRVNTIYF
NA	TRBJ1-2	15	TRBV19	TRBD1	TGTGCCAGTAGTGTAAGACAGGGGGCCGTCTATGGCTACACCTTC	CASSVRQGAVYGYTF
NA	TRBJ2-2	15	TRBV6-4	TRBD2	TGTGCCAGCAGTGACGGACTAGCGGACACCGGGGAGCTGTTTTTT	CASSDGLADTGELFF
NA	TRBJ1-1	15	TRBV7-9	TRBD1	TGTGCCAGCAGCTTAGTGGGACAGGGGAACACTGAAGCTTTCTTT	CASSLVGQGNTEAFF
NA	TRBJ2-5	12	TRBV14	NA	TGTGCCAGCAGCCAAGGGGGCGAGACCCAGTACTTC	CASSQGGETQYF
NA	TRBJ1-4	14	TRBV27	TRBD1	TGTGCCAGCAGTTTAGGGACAGGGCACGAAAAACTGTTTTTT	CASSLGTGHEKLFF
NA	TRBJ2-1	15	TRBV9	TRBD1	TGTGCCAGCAGCCCACCCCCGGGACAGGGTAATGAGCAGTTCTTC	CASSPPPGQGNEQFF
NA	TRBJ2-3	15	TRBV11-2	TRBD2	TGTGCCAGCAGCGTTCAGCGGGGAAGCACAGATACGCAGTATTTT	CASSVQRGSTDTQYF
NA	TRBJ2-1	16	TRBV7-9	TRBD2	TGTGCCAGCAGCCCACAGGGACTAGCGGGTTACAATGAGCAGTTCTTC	CASSPQGLAGYNEQFF
NA	TRBJ2-2	15	TRBV2	NA	TGTGCCAGCAGGGAGGACGGTATAAACACCGGGGAGCTGTTTTTT	CASREDGINTGELFF
NA	TRBJ2-2	16	TRBV7-9	NA	TGTGCCAGCAGAATCATAGGGGGGGGGAACACCGGGGAGCTGTTTTTT	CASRIIGGGNTGELFF
NA	TRBJ2-3	16	TRBV1	NA	TGCACCAGCAGCCAAGATTCTAGCGGGGATGAAGATACGCAGTATTTT	CTSSQDSSGDEDTQYF
NA	TRBJ2-1	15	TRBV6-1	NA	TGTGCCAGCAGTGTAGAGGGAAGGCCCTACAATGAGCAGTTCTTC	CASSVEGRPYNEQFF
NA	TRBJ1-4	15	TRBV13	NA	TGTGCCAGCAGCTCATCCGGGACTGCTCCCGCAAAACTGTTTTTT	CASSSSGTAPAKLFF
NA	TRBJ2-2	18	TRBV4-1	NA	TGCGCCAGCAGCCAAGCTGCACTCTCCACTATAGACACCGGGGAGCTGTTTTTT	CASSQAALSTIDTGELFF
NA	TRBJ2-3	15	TRBV4-3	NA	TGCGCCAGCAGCCAAGAGGAGGGCCGCACAGATACGCAGTATTTT	CASSQEEGRTDTQYF
NA	TRBJ1-2	14	TRBV7-2	TRBD1	TGTGCCAGCAGCTCAGACAGGGGCAACTATGGCTACACCTTC	CASSSDRGNYGYTF
NA	TRBJ2-5	15	TRBV19	TRBD1	TGTGCCAGTACCCATTTTGGACAGGGCCAAGAGACCCAGTACTTC	CASTHFGQGQETQYF
once	TRBJ1-2	14	TRBV27	TRBD1	TGTGCCAGCAGTTTTCAACAGGGGGGGAATGGCTACACCTTC	CASSFQQGGNGYTF
NA	TRBJ2-5	15	TRBV6-1	NA	TGTGCCAGCAGTCTTAGGGGGGACAGACAAGAGACCCAGTACTTC	CASSLRGDRQETQYF
NA	TRBJ1-4	16	TRBV4-1	TRBD1	TGCGCCAGCAGCCAAGCGTTGACAGGGACTAATGAAAAACTGTTTTTT	CASSQALTGTNEKLFF
NA	TRBJ2-1	16	TRBV6-4	TRBD2	TGTGCCAGCAGTGACTCGGGAAGCGGGGGGGCCGATGAGCAGTTCTTC	CASSDSGSGGADEQFF
NA	TRBJ2-3	17	TRBV5-1	TRBD2	TGCGCCAGCAGCTTACTAACTAGCGGGGGCATGACAGATACGCAGTATTTT	CASSLLTSGGMTDTQYF
NA	TRBJ1-2	13	TRBV14	NA	TGTGCCAGCAGCCCCTCCAGGGCGAGTGGCTACACCTTC	CASSPSRASGYTF
NA	TRBJ1-5	15	TRBV5-6	NA	TGTGCCAGCAGCTTGGCCAGTCAGGCTAATCAGCCCCAGCATTTT	CASSLASQANQPQHF
NA	TRBJ2-7	16	TRBV21-1	NA	TGTGCCAGCAGCAAAGATGTCCAGGACAGCTCCTACGAGCAGTACTTC	CASSKDVQDSSYEQYF
NA	TRBJ1-1	16	TRBV25-1	TRBD1	TGTGCCAGCACCCCGGGACAGGGTTTGGGGAACACTGAAGCTTTCTTT	CASTPGQGLGNTEAFF
NA	TRBJ1-1	13	TRBV5-1	NA	TGCGCCAGCAGCTTGGAAGAGGGCACTGAAGCTTTCTTT	CASSLEEGTEAFF
few	TRBJ1-2	14	TRBV27	NA	TGTGCCAGCACCAACGCGGCGGGAAACTATGGCTACACCTTC	CASTNAAGNYGYTF
NA	TRBJ2-1	16	TRBV27	NA	TGTGCCAGCAGTCTATCCCTGGACAGCTCCTACAATGAGCAGTTCTTC	CASSLSLDSSYNEQFF
NA	TRBJ2-7	15	TRBV5-1	TRBD1	TGCGCCAGCAGCTTGGAGCCAGGGGGCATCTACGAGCAGTACTTC	CASSLEPGGIYEQYF
NA	TRBJ2-4	19	TRBV5-1	TRBD1	TGCGCCAGCAGCTCAGGATGGGACAGGGGGCTCGGTGCCAAAAACATTCAGTACTTC	CASSSGWDRGLGAKNIQYF
NA	TRBJ1-3	15	TRBV19	NA	TGTGCCAGTAGTATATCAGGGTATTCTGGAAACACCATATATTTT	CASSISGYSGNTIYF
NA	TRBJ1-5	15	TRBV9	TRBD1	TGTGCCAGCAGCCCAACAGGGGGCGCGAATCAGCCCCAGCATTTT	CASSPTGGANQPQHF
NA	TRBJ1-1	17	TRBV7-8	TRBD1	TGTGCCAGCAGCTTATTCGGACAGGAGTCAATGAACACTGAAGCTTTCTTT	CASSLFGQESMNTEAFF
NA	TRBJ2-7	15	TRBV2	TRBD1	TGTGCCAGCAGTTTGGACAGGGGGACGCCCTACGAGCAGTACTTC	CASSLDRGTPYEQYF
NA	TRBJ1-5	12	TRBV6-1	NA	TGTGCCAGCAGTGGGGGAGATCAGCCCCAGCATTTT	CASSGGDQPQHF
NA	TRBJ1-4	18	TRBV4-3	TRBD1	TGCGCCAGCAGCCAAGACCTCTCAGGGGGCGCAACTAATGAAAAACTGTTTTTT	CASSQDLSGGATNEKLFF
NA	TRBJ2-1	16	TRBV9	NA	TGTGCCAGCAGCGCAGCTTCATCCGGGGGTATGAGTGAGCAGTTCTTC	CASSAASSGGMSEQFF
NA	TRBJ1-3	16	TRBV9	NA	TGTGCCAGCAGCCCTCAGGAACAGGGACCTGGAAACACCATATATTTT	CASSPQEQGPGNTIYF
NA	TRBJ2-1	15	TRBV9	TRBD1	TGTGCCAGCAGCGAGGGACAGGGCCATTACAATGAGCAGTTCTTC	CASSEGQGHYNEQFF
once	TRBJ1-1	13	TRBV19	TRBD1	TGTGCCAGTAGTATACAGGGGGACACTGAAGCTTTCTTT	CASSIQGDTEAFF
NA	TRBJ1-5	15	TRBV2	NA	TGTGCCAGCAGTGAAGACCGGGCCGGAGGTCAGCCCCAGCATTTT	CASSEDRAGGQPQHF
NA	TRBJ2-3	13	TRBV19	TRBD1	TGTGCCAGTAGTATCTCGGACAGGGCAGGACAGTATTTT	CASSISDRAGQYF
once	TRBJ2-1	16	TRBV5-1	NA	TGCGCCAGCAGCTTGGCATCACTCCTCGTCTACAATGAGCAGTTCTTC	CASSLASLLVYNEQFF
NA	TRBJ1-6	14	TRBV9	TRBD1	TGTGCCAGCAGCCGGGACAGACTGAATTCACCCCTCCACTTT	CASSRDRLNSPLHF